A single sample is the source of the 19 T cell receptor beta chains below, sequenced in a study of control samples from healthy donors and cancer patients (dated by TCRdb to 2019 to 2021). Library construction relied on the immunoSEQ multiplex PCR assay. Imported from immuneACCESS, the table was reduced by TCRdb to in-frame sequences with V and J called. These copies leave out some clones; in studies compared against another copy, an unresolved V gene accounts for under half, and the cause of the remainder is not known. The sample table records roughly 76,000 clones; about 93% of these occur just once. The ten largest clones add up to around 5% of the sample. Sequencing used blood. These receptors came from a woman aged 18-29 years in good health.

This sequence joins TRBV27 and TRBJ2-3, with D perhaps being TRBD1 or TRBD2 (6 bases each). Trimming took 3 bases from V and 8 from J, leaving 12 bases between them. The CDR3 loop spans 13 amino acids. Germline CDR1 is MNHEY and CDR2 is SMNVEV (reference sequence). Here the CDR3 DNA reads TGTGCCAGCAGTTTTCGGGGGCCGGGTACGCAGTATTTT. This codes for CASSFRGPGTQYF.

This chain links TRBV5-1 with TRBJ1-2, with D uncertain. Germline assignment: CDR1 SGHRS and CDR2 YFSETQ. CDR3 size: 15 residues. V lost 7 bases and J lost 1, with 17 bases in between. The CDR3 here is CASRSTENSNYGYTF. DNA for the CDR3: TGCGCCAGCCGGTCAACAGAAAATAGTAACTATGGCTACACCTTC.

V is TRBV3-1 (or the pseudogene TRBV3-2) and J is TRBJ1-6; possibly TRBD1 for D (5 bases). Germline CDR1 reads LGHDT; CDR2 reads YNNKEL (reference sequence). The V gene lost 5 bases and the J gene lost 8 bases, with 10 bases spanning the gap. This CDR3 has 13 residues. CDR3 coding DNA: TGTGCCAGCAGCAGTACCAGGGATTCACCCCTCCACTTT. This translates into CASSSTRDSPLHF.

This chain joins TRBV9 and TRBJ1-5; D is ambiguous. Per germline, CDR1 SGDLS and CDR2 YYNGEE. This CDR3 contains 12 residues. V shed 0 bases and J shed 7 bases, with 5 bases lying between them. CDR3: CASSVELQPQHF. CDR3 sequence (DNA): TGTGCCAGCAGCGTAGAACTCCAGCCCCAGCATTTT.

The chain employs TRBV10-1 and TRBJ2-5; 10 bases fit TRBD1. The germline gives CDR1 WNHNN, CDR2 SYGVQD (reference sequence). There are 14 residues in the CDR3. V shed 5 bases and J 5 bases; nucleotides not matched to a gene: 5. The CDR3 loop reads CASSRQGAWETQYF. CDR3 DNA sequence: TGCGCCAGCAGTCGACAGGGGGCTTGGGAGACCCAGTACTTC.

V gene TRBV5-1 combines with J gene TRBJ1-2; possible D gene TRBD1, 5 bases. This CDR3 has 15 residues. Germline V gene sequence: CDR1 SGHRS, CDR2 YFSETQ. V gave up 6 bases and J gave up 1 base, with 16 bases separating them. In DNA, the CDR3 is TGCGCCAGCAATACAGGAGGATCGAATAACTATGGCTACACCTTC. The encoded protein is CASNTGGSNNYGYTF.

The chain is built from TRBV5-1 and TRBJ2-3, with TRBD1 as a possible D gene (5 bases). Germline V gene data show CDR1 as SGHRS and CDR2 as YFSETQ. The germline V and J ends were trimmed by 7 bases and 1 base, with 16 bases remaining between them. This CDR3 is 15 amino acids long. CDR3 in amino acids: CASSVQGLGTDTQYF. As DNA, the CDR3 is TGCGCCAGCTCCGTCCAGGGCTTGGGCACAGATACGCAGTATTTT.

V and J are TRBV28 and TRBJ1-1, with D unresolved. CDR1 is MDHEN, CDR2 SYDVKM, per germline. The CDR3 loop spans 14 amino acids. With 2 bases removed from V and 4 bases from J, the gap between germline ends came to 11 bases. The CDR3 is CASSLENRGTEAFF. For the CDR3, the DNA is TGTGCCAGCAGTTTAGAAAACAGAGGCACTGAAGCTTTCTTT.

The chain has TRBV11-2 and TRBJ1-6; TRBD1 agrees at 8 bases. Trimming at V came to 0 bases and at J to 8 bases, leaving 6 bases not matched to a gene. The germline V gene encodes CDR1 SGHAT and CDR2 FQNNGV. The CDR3 consists of 16 residues. The CDR3 region is CASSLEGRGQDSPLHF. CDR3 nucleotides: TGTGCCAGCAGCTTAGAGGGCAGGGGGCAGGATTCACCCCTCCACTTT.

Only one count was recorded for this clone. This chain connects TRBV9 to TRBJ2-7; no firm D call. Germline loops: CDR1 SGDLS, CDR2 YYNGEE. The CDR3 is made up of 14 amino acids. Trimming took 6 bases from V and 2 from J, leaving 15 bases between them. The CDR3 DNA follows: TGTGCCAGCACCCCAGCCATCTCAGCCTACGAGCAGTACTTC. Its translation: CASTPAISAYEQYF.

This clone was seen a single time. The rearrangement uses TRBV28 and TRBJ2-3; the match to TRBD2 covers 16 bases. Germline CDR1 is MDHEN and CDR2 is SYDVKM. Losses at the gene ends were 6 bases for V and 3 bases for J; bases not matched to a gene: 9. This CDR3 is built from 18 residues. The CDR3 is CASRHRGLAGGTTDTQYF. The DNA of the CDR3 is TGTGCCAGCAGGCATCGGGGACTAGCGGGGGGGACGACAGATACGCAGTATTTT.

The chain has TRBV4-2 and TRBJ2-1; D may match TRBD1 or TRBD2 (5 bases each). The CDR3 extends over 14 amino acids. Germline assignment: CDR1 LGHNA and CDR2 YNFKEQ. The V and J ends lost 0 bases and 13 bases respectively, with 16 bases between them. The CDR3 protein is CASSQDRGRAFQFF. Here the CDR3 DNA reads TGTGCCAGCAGCCAAGATAGGGGACGTGCTTTCCAGTTCTTC.

The chain combines TRBV9 with TRBJ1-2, with D perhaps matching TRBD1 (5 bases). This CDR3 is built from 13 residues. Germline CDR1 reads SGDLS; CDR2 reads YYNGEE. Deletions cut 3 bases from V and 3 bases from J, with 9 bases between. The CDR3 spells CASSGPGHYGYTF. The DNA for the CDR3 is TGTGCCAGCAGCGGGCCAGGGCACTATGGCTACACCTTC.

The chain links TRBV19 to TRBJ2-1; D is perhaps TRBD1 (6 bases). The CDR3 consists of 12 residues. CDR1 is LNHDA, CDR2 SQIVND, per germline (reference sequence). Trimming took off 7 bases at V and 7 bases at J, with 11 bases between the two ends. The CDR3 DNA reads TGTGCCAGTAATCTCCAGGGGAATGAGCAGTTCTTC. Translating gives CASNLQGNEQFF. Together with reference TRBV19 and TRBJ2-1, the CDR3 gives the full variable domain: DGGITQSPKYLFRKEGQNVTLSCEQNLNHDAMYWYRQDPGQGLRLIYYSQIVNDFQKGDIAEGYSVSREKKESFPLTVTSAQKNPTAFYLCASNLQGNEQFFGPGTRLTVL.

The rearrangement links TRBV9 to TRBJ2-3; 8 bases agree with TRBD1. The CDR3 extends over 15 amino acids. CDR1 and CDR2 (germline): SGDLS, YYNGEE. Trimming took 4 bases from V and 4 from J; bases not matched to a gene: 8. The CDR3 DNA reads as TGTGCCAGCAGCCCTCGACAGGGGATCCCAGATACGCAGTATTTT. It is translated as CASSPRQGIPDTQYF.

The V call is TRBV27, the J call TRBJ2-7; no clear D gene. CDR1 MNHEY and CDR2 SMNVEV come from the germline V gene (reference sequence). This CDR3 is built from 12 residues. V dropped 6 bases and J dropped 5 bases, with 11 bases sitting between them. The DNA of the CDR3 is TGTGCCAGCAGCGATCCCTCACACGAGCAGTACTTC. Amino acids: CASSDPSHEQYF.

The gene calls are TRBV2 and TRBJ2-7; weak D call: TRBD1 (6 bases). Trimming cost V 6 bases and J 5 bases, with 17 bases left between them. This CDR3 contains 14 residues. Germline CDR1 and CDR2: SNHLY and FYNNEI. CDR3 bases: TGTGCCAGCAGAAGGGCCCAGGGGTTTCACGAGCAGTACTTC. It is translated as CASRRAQGFHEQYF. Full variable domain (missing parts from reference TRBV2 and TRBJ2-7): EPEVTQTPSHQVTQMGQEVILRCVPISNHLYFYWYRQILGQKVEFLVSFYNNEISEKSEIFDDQFSVERPDGSNFTLKIRSTKLEDSAMYFCASRRAQGFHEQYFGPGTRLTVT.

V and J are TRBV19 and TRBJ1-1, with 9 bases matching TRBD1. Per the germline V gene, CDR1 is LNHDA and CDR2 is SQIVND (reference sequence). The CDR3 covers 16 residues. The V and J ends lost 6 bases and 0 bases, in that order; junction bases with no gene match: 8. This CDR3 reads CASRNRGPSMNTEAFF. DNA of the CDR3: TGTGCCAGTAGAAACAGGGGGCCTTCTATGAACACTGAAGCTTTCTTT.

This clone came up once. The chain carries TRBV28 and TRBJ1-1, with TRBD1 matching 7 bases. V shed 4 bases, J shed 4 bases, and the junction held 6 bases outside the gene matches. The CDR3 is 14 amino acids. Germline V CDR1 and CDR2: MDHEN, SYDVKM. DNA for the CDR3: TGTGCCAGCAGTTCTCACGACAGGGCCACTGAAGCTTTCTTT. This gives the protein CASSSHDRATEAFF.